Below are 5 T cell receptor beta chains sequenced from a single sample in a study of early T cells in non-severe SARS-CoV-2 infection. TCRdb itself ran the 5' RACE reads through MiXCR, one entry per CDR3 protein. The table has under 50,000 distinct CDR3 sequences, around 5.6% seen once. The sequencing sample was made of whole blood. The receptors were sampled from an adult who was a healthcare worker with PCR-confirmed SARS-CoV-2 infection or an uninfected control (not recorded which).

This clonotype was seen at least ten times. The chain links TRBV7-2 to TRBJ2-1; D not resolved. This CDR3 spans 17 amino acids. V was trimmed by 1 base and J by 5 bases, leaving 18 bases between them. Germline lookup yields CDR1 SGHTA and CDR2 FQGNSA. CDR3 sequence: CASSLVPSSILDNEQFF. CDR3 sequence (DNA): TGTGCCAGCAGCTTAGTGCCCTCCTCAATACTCGACAATGAGCAGTTCTTC. Full variable domain (rest looked up from reference TRBV7-2 and TRBJ2-1): GAGVSQSPSNKVTEKGKDVELRCDPISGHTALYWYRQSLGQGLEFLIYFQGNSAPDKSGLPSDRFSAERTGGSVSTLTIQRTQQEDSAVYLCASSLVPSSILDNEQFFGPGTRLTVL.

This clonotype was counted ten times or more. The chain has TRBV9 and TRBJ2-3; D might be TRBD2 (6 bases). The CDR3 has 14 residues. Germline V lookup: CDR1 SGDLS, CDR2 YYNGEE. Trimming pared 0 bases from V and 3 bases from J, leaving 8 bases between. The CDR3 coding sequence is TGTGCCAGCAGCGTAGTGGGGGGAACAGATACGCAGTATTTT. Its translation: CASSVVGGTDTQYF.

This clonotype was seen ten or more times. V gene TRBV12-3 or TRBV12-4 combines with J gene TRBJ2-7; D may match TRBD1 or TRBD2 (6 bases each). CDR3 length: 11 amino acids. Deletions cut 8 bases from V and 6 bases from J, with 11 bases between. CDR3 sequence reads: CASGGPREQYF. DNA of the CDR3: TGTGCCAGCGGGGGGCCCCGCGAGCAGTACTTC.

The chain combines TRBV6-6 with TRBJ2-3; TRBD2 agrees at 7 bases. The J segment lost 0 bases and the V segment lost 1 base, leaving 4 bases of the junction unmatched. Germline V lookup: CDR1 MNHNY, CDR2 SVGAGI (reference sequence). The CDR3 contains 16 residues. The CDR3 coding sequence is TGTGCCAGCAGTTACTATCCAGCGGGGAGCACAGATACGCAGTATTTT. Translating gives CASSYYPAGSTDTQYF.

The count of this clonotype is one. The chain has TRBV10-3 and TRBJ2-7; no reliable D call. CDR3 length equals 12 residues. Germline V lookup: CDR1 ENHRY, CDR2 SYGVKD. Trimming left V 9 bases short and J 0 bases short, with 9 bases between. The CDR3 DNA reads as TGTGCCATAGGGCTACGCTCCTACGAGCAGTACTTC. This translates into CAIGLRSYEQYF.